This section outlines one T cell receptor beta chain sequence together with its context. The data were obtained in a study of shared clonotypes between healthy human individuals. Here immunoSEQ multiplex PCR was the method, and the copy in TCRdb shows in-frame clones only, minus some. This table has around 2.1 million clones, around 95% appearing once. Germline values: CDR1 MNHEY, CDR2 SVGAGI. This CDR3 is 16 amino acids long. V shed 4 bases, J shed 1 base, and the junction held 7 bases outside the gene matches. The sequenced sample was naive CD4+ T cells sorted from blood. As for subset: CD45RA+ positively selected. This receptor was taken from a man aged 18 to 35 in good health. The chain links TRBV6-5 to TRBJ1-5; 7 bases match TRBD1. The chain's CDR3 is CASSFPTGPSNQPQHF. The CDR3 region has the DNA TGTGCCAGCAGTTTTCCGACAGGGCCGAGCAATCAGCCCCAGCATTTT.